The source of this T cell receptor beta chain is a study of cytomegalovirus exposure and HLA in healthy donors. Study-level information: An early data release held 80 million or so unique TCRs from HLA-typed donors.

The CDR3 covers 12 residues. Trimming cost V 5 bases and J 4 bases; bases outside gene matches: 4. The germline V gene has CDR1 SQVTM and CDR2 ANQGSEA. Vbeta (60) and Jbeta (13) primers were used in the PCR. The table came from immunoSEQ multiplex PCR; TCRdb's copy has only in-frame clones and leaves some out. In the table there are approximately 120,000 clones, 81% of which are singletons. For this clone: Its antigen is still unknown.

Overall study findings and caveats: Association of a missense DCLRE1C variant with TCR beta V- and J-gene trimming was reported in a later analysis. It was confirmed in vitro that three of the CMV-associated chains were specific for CMV antigens. Researchers reported from a later analysis that most CMV-associated TCR beta chains appeared HLA-restricted.

The clonotype was recovered from a woman aged 25 to 39 in good health and CMV-seronegative. J is TRBJ1-1 and V is TRBV29-1, with 7 bases lining up with TRBD1. Sequencing used PBMCs. The chain's CDR3 is CSVKGASTEAFF. In nucleotides, the CDR3 is TGCAGCGTTAAGGGGGCGAGCACTGAAGCTTTCTTT.